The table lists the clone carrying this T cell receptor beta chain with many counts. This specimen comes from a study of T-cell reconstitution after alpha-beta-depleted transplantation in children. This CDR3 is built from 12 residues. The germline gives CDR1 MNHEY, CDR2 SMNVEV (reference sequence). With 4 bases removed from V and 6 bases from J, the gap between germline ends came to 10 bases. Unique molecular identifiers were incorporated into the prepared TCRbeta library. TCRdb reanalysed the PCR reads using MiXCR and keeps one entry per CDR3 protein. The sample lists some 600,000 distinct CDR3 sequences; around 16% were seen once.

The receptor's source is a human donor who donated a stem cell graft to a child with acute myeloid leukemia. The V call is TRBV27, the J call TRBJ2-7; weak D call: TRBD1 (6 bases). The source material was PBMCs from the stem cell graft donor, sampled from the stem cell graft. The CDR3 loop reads CASSSLGGEQYF. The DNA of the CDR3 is TGTGCCAGCAGTTCCCTAGGGGGCGAGCAGTACTTC.